Below are 14 T cell receptor beta chains sequenced from a single sample in a study of blood T cell repertoires in COVID-19. TCRdb's table, derived via immunoSEQ multiplex PCR, lists solely in-frame clones and lacks some. This sample has 300,000 to 350,000 clones; roughly 91% occur once, and the top ten carry roughly a tenth. Sequencing was done on a sample of PBMCs or T cells enriched from blood (not recorded which). Receptor source: a woman in her thirties who had recovered from COVID-19.

This chain uses TRBV29-1 with TRBJ2-5, with 9 bases fitting TRBD1. This CDR3 spans 15 amino acids. V lost 6 bases, J lost 2 bases, and 10 bases stayed unmatched. The germline V gene has CDR1 SQVTM and CDR2 ANQGSEA. CDR3 coding DNA: TGCAGCGTCGGTAGTGACAGGGGGACACAAGAGACCCAGTACTTC. It encodes CSVGSDRGTQETQYF.

This clone has a single count. V is TRBV7-9 and J is TRBJ2-2; possible D gene TRBD1, 6 bases. CDR1 and CDR2 (germline): SEHNR, FQNEAQ (reference sequence). Between the trimmed V and J ends, which lost 4 bases and 1 base, there was a span of 10 bases. The length of the CDR3 is 15 residues. The CDR3 DNA is TGTGCCAGCAGCTCCGAGACAGGGAACACCGGGGAGCTGTTTTTT. Translated, it gives CASSSETGNTGELFF.

The chain has TRBV10-3 and TRBJ2-1, with a tentative D call TRBD2 (5 bases). This CDR3 has 15 amino acids. V was shortened by 6 bases and J by 4 bases, with 16 bases between the two germline ends. Germline CDR1 reads ENHRY; CDR2 reads SYGVKD. Here the CDR3 DNA reads TGTGCCATCAGGGGGAGCGGTGACCTATACAATGAGCAGTTCTTC. This codes for CAIRGSGDLYNEQFF.

The V call is TRBV11-3, the J call TRBJ2-7; perhaps TRBD2 as D (6 bases). V was trimmed by 1 base and J by 2 bases, leaving 6 bases between them. CDR1 and CDR2 from the germline V gene are SGHNT and YENEEA. The CDR3 has 13 residues. The CDR3 spells CASSLGGTYEQYF. As DNA, the CDR3 is TGTGCCAGCAGCTTAGGCGGGACCTACGAGCAGTACTTC. The complete variable domain, with remaining parts taken from reference TRBV11-3 and TRBJ2-7, reads EAGVVQSPRYKIIEKKQPVAFWCNPISGHNTLYWYLQNLGQGPELLIRYENEEAVDDSQLPKDRFSAERLKGVDSTLKIQPAELGDSAVYLCASSLGGTYEQYFGPGTRLTVT.

The rearrangement joins TRBV24-1 to TRBJ1-1; TRBD1 matches 7 bases. Germline CDR1 reads KGHDR; CDR2 reads SFDVKD. Trimming cost V 2 bases and J 5 bases; bases outside gene matches: 1. CDR3 size: 13 residues. Here the CDR3 DNA reads TGTGCCACCAGTGATTCAGGGGGTACTGAAGCTTTCTTT. This encodes CATSDSGGTEAFF.

The rearrangement joins TRBV2 to TRBJ1-2; weak D call: TRBD1 (6 bases). The germline CDR1 and CDR2 sequences are SNHLY and FYNNEI. V gave up 4 bases and J gave up 6 bases, with 15 bases separating them. The CDR3 runs to 14 residues. The CDR3 loop is CASSVSGRGDGYTF. In DNA, the CDR3 is TGTGCCAGCAGTGTCTCCGGCAGGGGCGATGGCTACACCTTC.

The genes are TRBV6-2 or TRBV6-3 and TRBJ1-5; D remains unclear. In germline, CDR1 is MNHEY, CDR2 SVGEGT. The V end lost 1 base, the J end lost 5 bases, and 9 bases lay between the germline ends. This CDR3 has 14 residues. As DNA, the CDR3 is TGTGCCAGCAGTTACTTTGTTTCGTATCAGCCCCAGCATTTT. Its translation: CASSYFVSYQPQHF.

The rearrangement uses TRBV10-3 and TRBJ1-5; D is uncertain. Trimming cost V 5 bases and J 5 bases, with 13 bases left between them. The CDR3 is made up of 14 amino acids. CDR1 is ENHRY, CDR2 SYGVKD, per germline. CDR3: CAISPARSYQPQHF. The DNA of the CDR3 is TGTGCCATCAGTCCCGCCAGGTCCTATCAGCCCCAGCATTTT.

This clone was observed a handful of times. The V and J genes are TRBV6-4 and TRBJ2-3, with 8 bases lining up with TRBD2. Per the germline V gene, CDR1 is MRHNA and CDR2 is SNTAGT. Trimming at V came to 9 bases and at J to 5 bases, leaving 13 bases not matched to a gene. The CDR3 sequence is 15 residues long. As DNA, the CDR3 is TGTGCCAGTCGGGAGGGCCGTGGGGGTGGAGATACGCAGTATTTT. It yields the protein CASREGRGGGDTQYF.

This clone has only a few counts. The rearrangement uses TRBV25-1 and TRBJ1-1; D is undetermined. Germline V lookup: CDR1 MGHDK, CDR2 SYGVNS. This CDR3 has 16 amino acids. The V and J ends lost 0 bases and 0 bases respectively, with 11 bases between them. CDR3 sequence (DNA): TGTGCCAGCAGTGAATACCTACAGCCTCTGAACACTGAAGCTTTCTTT. Translated: CASSEYLQPLNTEAFF.

The chain has TRBV6-2 or TRBV6-3 and TRBJ2-1, with TRBD2 identical over 11 bases. CDR1 is MNHEY and CDR2 is SVGEGT in the germline V gene. Unmatched junction bases numbered 15, after V lost 2 bases and J lost 0 bases. The CDR3 is 21 amino acids. CDR3 bases: TGTGCCAGCAGTTACCCGGGACTAGCGGCCATACTAGGAAGCTCCTACAATGAGCAGTTCTTC. This translates into CASSYPGLAAILGSSYNEQFF.

In the case of this clone: Relative to the germline gene, one junction end is altered; a read error may explain this. This chain links TRBV7-7 with TRBJ2-2, with 9 bases aligning to TRBD2. Germline loops: CDR1 SSHAT, CDR2 FNYEAQ (reference sequence). CDR3 size: 16 residues. The CDR3 here is CASRSTSGENTGELFF. Here the CDR3 DNA reads TGTGCTAGCAGATCGACTAGCGGAGAGAACACCGGGGAGCTGTTTTTT.

This clone has more than one count but fewer than ten. The chain links TRBV30 to TRBJ1-4, with D unclear. The CDR3 covers 11 residues. Germline CDR1 GTSNPN, CDR2 SVGIG (reference sequence). Trimming removed 0 bases at V and 8 bases at J, with 4 bases between. The CDR3 region is CAWSVREKLFF. DNA of the CDR3: TGTGCCTGGAGTGTACGGGAAAAACTGTTTTTT. The whole variable domain, remainder taken from reference TRBV30 and TRBJ1-4, is SQTIHQWPATLVQPVGSPLSLECTVEGTSNPNLYWYRQAAGRGLQLLFYSVGIGQISSEVPQNLSASRPQDRQFILSSKKLLLSDSGFYLCAWSVREKLFFGSGTQLSVL.

The chain combines TRBV19 with TRBJ1-1; D might be TRBD1 (5 bases). In germline, CDR1 is LNHDA, CDR2 SQIVND (reference sequence). Trimming took off 3 bases at V and 1 base at J, with 9 bases between the two ends. The CDR3 has 14 residues. CDR3 loop: CASSINRRNTEAFF. CDR3 in DNA: TGTGCCAGTAGTATCAACAGGAGGAACACTGAAGCTTTCTTT.